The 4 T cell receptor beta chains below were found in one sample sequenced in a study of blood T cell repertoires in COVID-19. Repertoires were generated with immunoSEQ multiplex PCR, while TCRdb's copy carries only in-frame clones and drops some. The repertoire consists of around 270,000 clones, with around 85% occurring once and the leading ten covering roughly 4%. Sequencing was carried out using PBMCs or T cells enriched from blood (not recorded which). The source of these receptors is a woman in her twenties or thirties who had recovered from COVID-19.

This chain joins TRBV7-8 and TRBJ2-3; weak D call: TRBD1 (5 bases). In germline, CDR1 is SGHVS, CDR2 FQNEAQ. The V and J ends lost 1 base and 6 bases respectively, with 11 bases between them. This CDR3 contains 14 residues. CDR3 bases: TGTGCCAGCAGCTTAGAAAGCAGGGTGGATACGCAGTATTTT. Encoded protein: CASSLESRVDTQYF.

The DNA of the CDR3 is TGTGCCAGCCGCGGGGCTAGCGGGGTCCCAGATACGCAGTATTTT. This codes for CASRGASGVPDTQYF. The chain couples TRBV9 to TRBJ2-3; 9 nucleotides match TRBD2. Per germline, CDR1 SGDLS and CDR2 YYNGEE. Trimming cost V 7 bases and J 4 bases; bases outside gene matches: 10. The CDR3 has 15 amino acids. Filled out from reference TRBV9 and TRBJ2-3, the complete variable domain reads DSGVTQTPKHLITATGQRVTLRCSPRSGDLSVYWYQQSLDQGLQFLIQYYNGEERAKGNILERFSAQQFPDLHSELNLSSLELGDSALYFCASRGASGVPDTQYFGPGTRLTVL.

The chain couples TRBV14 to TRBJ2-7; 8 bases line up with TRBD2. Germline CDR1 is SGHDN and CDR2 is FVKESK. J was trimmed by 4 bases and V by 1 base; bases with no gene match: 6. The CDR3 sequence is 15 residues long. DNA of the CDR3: TGTGCCAGCAGCCAAGGGAGCGGGAGAGGATACGAGCAGTACTTC. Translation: CASSQGSGRGYEQYF.

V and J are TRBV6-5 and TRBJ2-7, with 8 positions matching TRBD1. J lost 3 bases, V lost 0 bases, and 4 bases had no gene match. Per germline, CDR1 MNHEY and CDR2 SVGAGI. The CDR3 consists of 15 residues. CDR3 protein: CASSYSQGAGYEQYF. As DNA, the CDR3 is TGTGCCAGCAGTTACTCGCAGGGGGCAGGCTACGAGCAGTACTTC.